This T cell receptor (beta chain) derives from a study of OX40 agonist ivuxolimab in advanced cancers. Study background: There were three patients with partial responses, one having hepatocellular carcinoma and two cutaneous melanoma. Study-level findings and limits: Also present in some nonresponders was a low level of normalized T-cell clonal expansion.

Looked up from germline, CDR1 is LGHNT and CDR2 is FRNRAP. This CDR3 spans 13 amino acids. V was trimmed by 3 bases and J by 6 bases, leaving 9 bases between them. To note about this clone: Its antigen is unidentified.

Produced via immunoSEQ multiplex PCR; TCRdb's table is partial and in-frame only. The sample lists under 45,000 clones; approximately 78% were seen once. The source material was CD4+ or CD8+ T cells sorted from blood, sampled in a trial of the OX40 agonist ivuxolimab. The TCR originated in an adult with an advanced solid tumor such as melanoma, head and neck, liver or kidney cancer. The chain has TRBV12-5 and TRBJ2-1; tentatively, D is TRBD2 (6 bases). The CDR3 spells CASGLGTFNEQFF. The CDR3 nucleotides read TGTGCTAGTGGTTTAGGGACTTTCAATGAGCAGTTCTTC.